The next 10 T cell receptor beta chains were all read from a single sample in a study of T cell responses to AZD1222 COVID-19 vaccine. Assay used: immunoSEQ multiplex PCR; TCRdb lists only in-frame clones, some missing. Of about 180,000 clones in the sample, approximately 90% are singletons; the top ten hold 2.6%. Sequenced here: peripheral blood, sampled on day 0 of AZD1222 vaccination. Receptor source: an adult in good health.

The chain combines TRBV9 with TRBJ1-1; D unresolved. The CDR3 spans 14 residues. V lost 2 bases and J 0 bases, leaving 8 bases between the germline ends. Germline CDR1 and CDR2: SGDLS and YYNGEE. CDR3 in amino acids: CASSVQTVNTEAFF. CDR3 DNA sequence: TGTGCCAGCAGCGTCCAGACGGTGAACACTGAAGCTTTCTTT.

The rearrangement joins TRBV11-2 to TRBJ2-3; 7 nucleotides agree with TRBD2. CDR1 SGHAT and CDR2 FQNNGV come from the germline V gene. The CDR3 has 13 residues. Germline trimming cut 3 bases from V and 6 bases from J; bases unmatched to any gene: 3. The CDR3 region is CASSFPAGDTQYF. CDR3 nucleotides: TGTGCCAGCAGCTTCCCAGCGGGGGATACGCAGTATTTT.

The J gene is TRBJ2-7, the V gene TRBV7-9; weak D call: TRBD1 (5 bases). The CDR3 is made up of 16 amino acids. Germline CDR1 and CDR2: SEHNR and FQNEAQ (reference sequence). Trimming cost V 4 bases and J 3 bases, with 19 bases left between them. In nucleotides, the CDR3 is TGTGCCAGCAGCTCCCGTCTTCAACCAGGGAACTACGAGCAGTACTTC. This codes for CASSSRLQPGNYEQYF.

This chain joins TRBV14 and TRBJ2-1, with a tentative D call TRBD2 (6 bases). V was shortened by 0 bases and J by 3 bases, with 15 bases between the two germline ends. In germline, CDR1 is SGHDN, CDR2 FVKESK. The CDR3 extends over 17 amino acids. The CDR3 bases are TGTGCCAGCAGCCAAGAAGGGGCGGGATTTAACTACAATGAGCAGTTCTTC. Protein product: CASSQEGAGFNYNEQFF.

This sequence joins TRBV5-5 and TRBJ1-2; D is unresolved. Germline V gene lookup returns CDR1 SGHKS and CDR2 YYEKEE (reference sequence). V gave up 1 base and J gave up 8 bases, with 18 bases separating them. The CDR3 is 15 residues long. As DNA, the CDR3 is TGTGCCAGCAGCTTGTGGTCTCCAGGTATGGACGGCTACACCTTC. Amino acids: CASSLWSPGMDGYTF.

V usage is TRBV2 and J usage is TRBJ2-5, with TRBD1 matching 8 bases. V trimming: 7 bases; J trimming: 2 bases; junction bases outside the gene matches: 6. Germline lookup yields CDR1 SNHLY and CDR2 FYNNEI. The CDR3 length is 14 residues. The CDR3 spells CASNAGGWQETQYF. The CDR3 DNA follows: TGTGCCAGCAATGCAGGGGGCTGGCAAGAGACCCAGTACTTC. Complete variable domain (other parts from reference TRBV2 and TRBJ2-5): EPEVTQTPSHQVTQMGQEVILRCVPISNHLYFYWYRQILGQKVEFLVSFYNNEISEKSEIFDDQFSVERPDGSNFTLKIRSTKLEDSAMYFCASNAGGWQETQYFGPGTRLLVL.

This clone is a singleton in its sample. The chain has TRBV2 and TRBJ2-1; no firm D call. The V gene's germline CDR1 is SNHLY and CDR2 FYNNEI. V lost 4 bases, J lost 9 bases, and 4 bases lay in between. The CDR3 sequence is 10 residues long. The CDR3, as DNA: TGTGCCAGCAGTGGGAGTGAGCAGTTCTTC. It specifies CASSGSEQFF.

The genes are TRBV5-1 and TRBJ2-7, with D perhaps TRBD2 (6 bases). CDR1 and CDR2 from the germline V gene are SGHRS and YFSETQ. The CDR3 runs 14 residues. The V and J ends lost 7 bases and 1 base respectively, with 15 bases between them. CDR3 in DNA: TGCGCCAGCTCCCAACTAGCTGTTTCCTACGAGCAGTACTTC. Its translation is CASSQLAVSYEQYF.

V usage is TRBV11-2 and J usage is TRBJ2-1, with unresolved D. The CDR3 loop spans 14 amino acids. Germline loops: CDR1 SGHAT, CDR2 FQNNGV. V dropped 0 bases and J dropped 10 bases, with 13 bases sitting between them. The CDR3 loop is CASSLDLLLGEQFF. DNA for the CDR3: TGTGCCAGCAGCTTAGATTTGCTACTGGGAGAGCAGTTCTTC.

This clone was seen just once. The chain uses TRBV3-1 (or the pseudogene TRBV3-2) and TRBJ2-7; 7 nucleotides align to TRBD1. The CDR3 consists of 15 residues. Germline V gene data show CDR1 as LGHDT and CDR2 as YNNKEL (reference sequence). With V trimmed by 4 bases and J by 4 bases, 10 bases remained unmatched. The CDR3 loop reads CASSPAAGGMYEQYF. As DNA, the CDR3 is TGTGCCAGCAGCCCTGCGGCAGGGGGTATGTACGAGCAGTACTTC.